Below, 3 T cell receptor beta chains from the same sample are listed, as sequenced in a study of blood T cell repertoires in COVID-19 (dated by TCRdb to the early 2020s). Library preparation used the immunoSEQ multiplex PCR assay. The immuneACCESS repertoire file appears here via TCRdb, limited to in-frame rearrangements. These files lack a portion of the clones; in checked studies, under half of the deficit traces to unresolved V genes, and the cause of the others is not known. The table for this sample lists about 100,000 clones; roughly 90% of them were counted only once. The ten largest clones represent roughly 5.6% of the sample. What was sequenced was peripheral blood. These TCRs come from a human donor in a cohort sampled during active COVID-19.

This chain uses TRBV6-5 with TRBJ2-6; D is ambiguous. The germline V and J ends were trimmed by 5 bases and 0 bases, with 5 bases remaining between them. The CDR3 has 14 amino acids. CDR1 is MNHEY and CDR2 is SVGAGI in the germline V gene. Here the CDR3 reads CASSPFSGANVLTF. The DNA for the CDR3 is TGTGCCAGCAGTCCTTTCTCTGGGGCCAACGTCCTGACTTTC.

The chain joins TRBV6-1 to TRBJ1-5, with a possible D match to TRBD1 (5 bases). V was clipped by 0 bases and J by 7 bases, with 13 bases between them. Germline-derived CDR1 and CDR2 are MNHNS and SASEGT. The CDR3 has 15 residues. CDR3 in DNA: TGTGCCAGCAGTGAAGCTTCATCGGGGGTCCAGCCCCAGCATTTT. Amino acids: CASSEASSGVQPQHF.

The CDR3 bases are TGTGCCAGCAGCTTAGCTCGCGGCAGCCTCACAGATACGCAGTATTTT. It yields the protein CASSLARGSLTDTQYF. The chain couples TRBV7-2 to TRBJ2-3; D is ambiguous. Per germline, CDR1 SGHTA and CDR2 FQGNSA. Trimming shortened V by 0 bases and J by 2 bases, and 12 bases separated the two germline ends. The CDR3 extends over 16 amino acids.